The T cell receptor (beta chain) under discussion was sequenced for a study of patients and donors after allogeneic stem cell transplantation. CDR1 and CDR2 (germline): MNHEY, SMNVEV (reference sequence). The CDR3 spans 16 residues. V dropped 4 bases and J dropped 3; count of bases not matched to a gene: 6. TCRdb recomputed calls from the RT-PCR reads with MiXCR, one row per CDR3 protein. The data show under 170,000 distinct CDR3 sequences, about 40% seen once. The TCR sequence derives from a human donor who was either an allogeneic HSCT recipient or a stem cell or donor lymphocyte infusion donor (not recorded which). It is not recorded whose cells these are; they may come from a transplant donor. The sequenced sample was blood, either unsorted or a sorted T cell fraction (not recorded which). V gene TRBV27 combines with J gene TRBJ1-5; the match to TRBD1 covers 10 bases. CDR3 sequence (DNA): TGTGCCAGCAGTTCCCGGGACAGGGGCTACAATCAGCCCCAGCATTTT. This codes for CASSSRDRGYNQPQHF.